This note documents a single T cell receptor (beta chain) sequence. The antigen is not known. Germline CDR1 MDHEN, CDR2 SYDVKM. V trimming: 10 bases; J trimming: 1 base; junction bases outside the gene matches: 7. The CDR3 runs 14 residues. In TCRdb, the 5' RACE reads were re-called with MiXCR into one record per CDR3 protein. Of 210,000 or so distinct CDR3 sequences listed, roughly 8% are singletons. This entry comes from a study of CD8 T cells in ankylosing spondylitis. Notes on the study in general: Significant enrichment of disease-linked clones was reportedly seen in matched ankylosing spondylitis synovial fluid. Blood of patients with ankylosing spondylitis appeared to be characterized by a TCR beta motif of fewer than 10 highly homologous variants.

The sequenced sample was blood, either unsorted or a sorted T cell fraction (not recorded which). The chain couples TRBV28 to TRBJ1-5, with TRBD1 matching over 7 bases. The TCR comes from a female donor with ankylosing spondylitis or in good health (not recorded which). As DNA, the CDR3 is TGTGCCATCACAGGGGCGGGGAGCAATCAGCCCCAGCATTTT. As protein: CAITGAGSNQPQHF.